This T cell receptor beta chain was sequenced during a study of cytomegalovirus exposure and HLA in healthy donors. General study results and limits: Associated with cytomegalovirus, according to the listing, were 150 to 200 TCR beta chains.

Germline V lookup: CDR1 MNHEY, CDR2 SVGAGI. Between the trimmed V and J ends, which lost 1 base and 7 bases, there was a span of 12 bases. The CDR3 covers 14 residues. A multiplex PCR was run with 60 Vbeta primers and 13 Jbeta primers. The method was immunoSEQ multiplex PCR; TCRdb's version includes in-frame clones alone and lacks a portion of them. The top ten clones hold 0.75% to 0.95% of a sample with fewer than 200,000 clones, 70% to 90% of them seen once. As for this clone: Antigen specificity is unknown.

The sequencing sample was made of PBMCs. The TCR originated in a woman under 40 in good health and CMV-seronegative. The genes are TRBV6-5 and TRBJ2-3; D call uncertain. CDR3 DNA: TGTGCCAGCAGTTACTTAAACTCCTTCAATACGCAGTATTTT. Protein sequence: CASSYLNSFNTQYF.